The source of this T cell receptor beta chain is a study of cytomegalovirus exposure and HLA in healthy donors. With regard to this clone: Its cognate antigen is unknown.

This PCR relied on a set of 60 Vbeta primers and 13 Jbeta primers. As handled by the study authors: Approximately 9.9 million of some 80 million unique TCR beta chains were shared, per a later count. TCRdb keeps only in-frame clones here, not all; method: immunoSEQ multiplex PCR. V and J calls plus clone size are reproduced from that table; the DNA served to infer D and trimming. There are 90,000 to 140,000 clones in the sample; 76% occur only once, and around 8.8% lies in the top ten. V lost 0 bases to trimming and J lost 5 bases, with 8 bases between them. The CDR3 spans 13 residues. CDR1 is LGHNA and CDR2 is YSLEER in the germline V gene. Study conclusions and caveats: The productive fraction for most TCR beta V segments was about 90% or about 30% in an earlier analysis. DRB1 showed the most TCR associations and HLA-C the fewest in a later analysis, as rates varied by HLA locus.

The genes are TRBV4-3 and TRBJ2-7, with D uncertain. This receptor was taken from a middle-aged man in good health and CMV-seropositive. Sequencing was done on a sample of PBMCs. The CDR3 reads CASSQDGTHEQYF. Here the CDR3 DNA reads TGCGCCAGCAGCCAAGATGGTACACACGAGCAGTACTTC.